This T cell receptor (beta chain) was captured in a study of T-cell reconstitution after alpha-beta-depleted transplantation in children. Germline CDR1 SQVTM, CDR2 ANQGSEA. The CDR3 is 14 residues long. Trimming shortened V by 2 bases and J by 2 bases, and 12 bases separated the two germline ends. Preparation of the TCRbeta library involved a method that used unique molecular identifiers. TCRdb used MiXCR to reprocess the PCR reads, holding one entry per CDR3 protein. Among some 600,000 distinct CDR3 sequences listed, roughly 13% were seen once. The source is a male patient younger than 18 who had a stem cell transplant for acute myeloid leukemia, so the T cells may come from the graft donor. The source material was PBMCs, mostly from graft donor cells, sampled 360 days after TCRalphabeta/CD19-depleted stem cell transplant. The chain recombines TRBV29-1 with TRBJ2-5; no firm D call. CDR3: CSVEIRRVQETQYF. DNA for the CDR3: TGCAGCGTTGAAATTCGAAGGGTTCAAGAGACCCAGTACTTC.